The 15 T cell receptor beta chains below were found in one sample sequenced in a study of beta chain features in type 1 diabetes. Isolated RNA was reverse transcribed in full, so expressed TCRB transcripts were sequenced. Generated by immunoSEQ multiplex PCR, the TCRdb table keeps only in-frame clones and is missing some. The sample has some 900,000 clones, about a sixth seen once. Sequenced: naive CD4+ T cells from blood. The source of these receptors is a woman younger than 35 in good health.

The J gene is TRBJ1-4, the V gene TRBV7-9; 9 nucleotides match TRBD1. The ends lost 5 bases at V and 3 bases at J; junction bases unmatched: 4. Looked up from germline, CDR1 is SEHNR and CDR2 is FQNEAQ (reference sequence). The CDR3 extends over 15 amino acids. The CDR3: CASSQDRGSNEKLFF. The CDR3 DNA sequence: TGTGCCAGCAGCCAAGACAGGGGGTCTAATGAAAAACTGTTTTTT.

This clone was detected only a few times. This chain connects TRBV7-2 to TRBJ2-5; 8 bases agree with TRBD1. The CDR3 totals 15 residues. V was pared by 4 bases and J by 5 bases, with 9 bases of the junction left unmatched. Germline-derived CDR1 and CDR2 are SGHTA and FQGNSA. CDR3 region: CASSYTAGGRETQYF. CDR3 nucleotide sequence: TGTGCCAGCAGCTATACCGCAGGGGGCAGGGAGACCCAGTACTTC.

This clone came up a few times. The V call is TRBV2, the J call TRBJ2-1; D is unclear. V gave up 5 bases and J gave up 4 bases, with 6 bases separating them. CDR1 and CDR2 from the germline V gene are SNHLY and FYNNEI. The CDR3 consists of 12 residues. CDR3 protein: CASSNSYNEQFF. As DNA, the CDR3 is TGTGCCAGCAGTAATTCATACAATGAGCAGTTCTTC.

The chain couples TRBV7-6 to TRBJ2-2; no reliable D call. This CDR3 has 17 amino acids. Trimming left V 1 base short and J 7 bases short, with 19 bases between. From germline, CDR1 is SGHVS and CDR2 FNYEAQ. In DNA, the CDR3 is TGTGCCAGCAGCTTAGTGGCGCGCAGCGTTCTGGGCGGGGAGCTGTTTTTT. Translation: CASSLVARSVLGGELFF.

A few counts support this clone. This chain connects TRBV7-2 to TRBJ2-5; 8 nucleotides align to TRBD1. Germline CDR1 and CDR2: SGHTA and FQGNSA. V lost 4 bases to trimming and J lost 5 bases; unmatched junction nucleotides: 9. The CDR3 spans 15 residues. In DNA form, the CDR3 reads TGTGCCAGCAGCTCTACACCAGGGGGCTGGGAGACCCAGTACTTC. This translates into CASSSTPGGWETQYF.

The chain carries TRBV28 and TRBJ2-1; a possible D gene is TRBD2 (5 bases). This CDR3 contains 16 residues. In germline, CDR1 is MDHEN, CDR2 SYDVKM. Trimming took 2 bases from V and 0 from J, leaving 11 bases between them. CDR3 in DNA: TGTGCCAGCAGTTTAGCCGGGGATAGCTCCTACAATGAGCAGTTCTTC. Its protein is CASSLAGDSSYNEQFF. Full variable domain (rest looked up from reference TRBV28 and TRBJ2-1): DVKVTQSSRYLVKRTGEKVFLECVQDMDHENMFWYRQDPGLGLRLIYFSYDVKMKEKGDIPEGYSVSREKKERFSLILESASTNQTSMYLCASSLAGDSSYNEQFFGPGTRLTVL.

In nucleotides, the CDR3 is TGTGCCAGCAGCGTAGGACCAGGGTTAGCGGGAGTGTCCACCGGGGAGCTGTTTTTT. As protein: CASSVGPGLAGVSTGELFF. V is TRBV5-4 and J is TRBJ2-2, with 9 bases lining up with TRBD2. The germline V gene encodes CDR1 SGHNT and CDR2 YYREEE (reference sequence). V lost 4 bases to trimming and J lost 4 bases; unmatched junction nucleotides: 17. The CDR3 has 19 amino acids.

This clone has a handful of counts. This chain uses TRBV21-1 with TRBJ2-1; the listed D gene, TRBD2, was not tested against the DNA. TRBV21-1 is a pseudogene locus. The CDR3 extends over 16 amino acids. CDR3 coding DNA: TGTGCCAGCAGCAATGTCAAGCGGGAGGGCCTAGGCGAGCAGTTCTTC. This sequence encodes CASSNVKREGLGEQFF.

The V gene is TRBV27, the J gene TRBJ2-1; D assignment may be TRBD1 or TRBD2 (5 bases each). CDR3 size: 15 residues. The V gene lost 3 bases and the J gene lost 0 bases, with 9 bases spanning the gap. From germline, CDR1 is MNHEY and CDR2 SMNVEV (reference sequence). This CDR3 reads CASSFRGLSYNEQFF. CDR3 bases: TGTGCCAGCAGTTTCCGGGGCCTCTCCTACAATGAGCAGTTCTTC.

As to this clone: In the same sample, other DNA sequences code for this CDR3. The chain uses TRBV9 and TRBJ2-7, with 7 bases lining up with TRBD2. The germline gives CDR1 SGDLS, CDR2 YYNGEE. CDR3 length equals 14 residues. The junction had 4 bases not matched to a gene; V was cut back by 0 bases and J by 4 bases. This CDR3 reads CASSVGGTTYEQYF. The CDR3 DNA follows: TGTGCCAGCAGCGTAGGTGGGACTACTTACGAGCAGTACTTC.

This chain uses TRBV7-9 with TRBJ1-1; 10 bases agree with TRBD1. The CDR3 length is 14 residues. Germline assignment: CDR1 SEHNR and CDR2 FQNEAQ (reference sequence). V shed 6 bases, J shed 3 bases, and the junction held 4 bases outside the gene matches. CDR3 in amino acids: CASRIGQGDTEAFF. The CDR3 nucleotides are TGTGCCAGCAGAATCGGACAGGGGGACACTGAAGCTTTCTTT. Combining the CDR3 with reference TRBV7-9 and TRBJ1-1 gives the whole variable domain DTGVSQNPRHKITKRGQNVTFRCDPISEHNRLYWYRQTLGQGPEFLTYFQNEAQLEKSRLLSDRFSAERPKGSFSTLEIQRTEQGDSAMYLCASRIGQGDTEAFFGQGTRLTVV.

This clone was counted between two and nine times. The chain carries TRBV29-1 and TRBJ2-7, with D possibly matching TRBD2 (7 bases). CDR3 length: 12 residues. In germline, CDR1 is SQVTM, CDR2 ANQGSEA. V shed 6 bases and J shed 5 bases, with 14 bases lying between them. Here the CDR3 DNA reads TGCAGCGTCCGACGGGGGGCACACGAGCAGTACTTC. This gives the protein CSVRRGAHEQYF.

This clone appeared a few times. The CDR3 bases are TGTGCCAGCAGCTTGGTAGATGGGAACGAGCAGTACTTC. It specifies CASSLVDGNEQYF. The chain couples TRBV5-6 to TRBJ2-7; D is uncertain. Trimming removed 0 bases at V and 5 bases at J, with 9 bases between. Germline V lookup: CDR1 SGHDT, CDR2 YYEEEE. The CDR3 length is 13 residues. Full variable domain (outside the CDR3, taken from reference TRBV5-6 and TRBJ2-7): DAGVTQSPTHLIKTRGQQVTLRCSPKSGHDTVSWYQQALGQGPQFIFQYYEEEERQRGNFPDRFSGHQFPNYSSELNVNALLLGDSALYLCASSLVDGNEQYFGPGTRLTVT.

This clone was counted a few times. The V and J genes are TRBV5-1 and TRBJ2-5; 7 nucleotides agree with TRBD1. CDR1 is SGHRS and CDR2 is YFSETQ in the germline V gene. After removal of 5 bases from V and 1 base from J, the junction contained 5 bases not matched to a gene. The CDR3 is 14 amino acids. The CDR3 DNA follows: TGCGCCAGCAGTTGGGCAGGGGGCCAAGAGACCCAGTACTTC. This translates into CASSWAGGQETQYF. Combining the CDR3 with reference TRBV5-1 and TRBJ2-5 gives the whole variable domain KAGVTQTPRYLIKTRGQQVTLSCSPISGHRSVSWYQQTPGQGLQFLFEYFSETQRNKGNFPGRFSGRQFSNSRSEMNVSTLELGDSALYLCASSWAGGQETQYFGPGTRLLVL.

The V call is TRBV19, the J call TRBJ1-5, with D perhaps matching TRBD1 (6 bases). Germline CDR1 and CDR2: LNHDA and SQIVND (reference sequence). The CDR3 covers 16 residues. V shed 6 bases and J shed 1 base, with 16 bases lying between them. The CDR3 sequence: CASSTKQGWSNQPQHF. CDR3 sequence (DNA): TGTGCCAGTAGCACAAAACAGGGCTGGAGCAATCAGCCCCAGCATTTT.